The 32 T cell receptor beta chains presented below share a single source sample, sequenced in a study of CD8+CD57+ T cells in acquired aplastic anemia. Patients included in sequencing had previously demonstrated CD8+CD57+ cell expansion by flow cytometry. Genomic DNA templated the TCR beta VDJ and CDR3 profiling. TCRdb recomputed calls from the reads with MiXCR, one row per CDR3 protein. This sample has under 350,000 distinct CDR3 sequences, with 45% to 65% found just once. Source material: sorted CD4+, CD8+, or CD8+CD57+ T cells (not recorded which) from PBMCs. Receptor source: a human donor with aplastic anemia.

The gene calls are TRBV9 and TRBJ2-7; 9 bases are shared with TRBD2. The J segment lost 2 bases and the V segment lost 5 bases, leaving 11 bases of the junction unmatched. This CDR3 is built from 16 residues. CDR1 SGDLS and CDR2 YYNGEE come from the germline V gene. CDR3 coding DNA: TGTGCCAGCAGTGATGATCCTAGCGGGGTGACCTACGAGCAGTACTTC. Its translation: CASSDDPSGVTYEQYF.

This chain connects TRBV19 to TRBJ2-5, with D unclear. Trimming took 3 bases from V and 3 from J, leaving 5 bases between them. This CDR3 is built from 12 residues. Germline loops: CDR1 LNHDA, CDR2 SQIVND (reference sequence). This CDR3 reads CASSIREETQYF. CDR3 DNA sequence: TGTGCCAGTAGTATTAGAGAAGAGACCCAGTACTTC.

This chain joins TRBV5-1 and TRBJ2-5; D possibly corresponds to TRBD1 (6 bases). The V gene lost 3 bases and the J gene lost 3 bases, with 9 bases spanning the gap. Germline assignment: CDR1 SGHRS and CDR2 YFSETQ. The CDR3 is made up of 13 amino acids. In DNA form, the CDR3 reads TGCGCCAGCAGCTCGGGACAAGAAGAGACCCAGTACTTC. Protein sequence: CASSSGQEETQYF.

The CDR3 bases are TGTGCCAGCACCCGGGAAACAGGGGGCTTTGGAAACACCATATATTTT. As protein: CASTRETGGFGNTIYF. The J gene is TRBJ1-3, the V gene TRBV2, with TRBD1 identical over 9 bases. The germline V gene has CDR1 SNHLY and CDR2 FYNNEI. The CDR3 extends over 16 amino acids. With 7 bases clipped from V and 3 bases from J, the junction kept 10 bases outside the gene matches.

The rearrangement uses TRBV5-5 and TRBJ2-5, with TRBD1 matching over 7 bases. This CDR3 spans 13 amino acids. With 4 bases clipped from V and 9 bases from J, the junction kept 9 bases outside the gene matches. From germline, CDR1 is SGHKS and CDR2 YYEKEE (reference sequence). CDR3 DNA sequence: TGTGCCAGCAGCATGACAGGGTTTAAGGCCCAGTACTTC. Translation: CASSMTGFKAQYF.

The chain has TRBV20-1 and TRBJ2-7; 7 nucleotides match TRBD1. The CDR3 consists of 13 residues. Losses at the gene ends were 5 bases for V and 2 bases for J; bases not matched to a gene: 6. Looked up from germline, CDR1 is DFQATT and CDR2 is SNEGSKA (reference sequence). DNA for the CDR3: TGCAGTGCTGCACGGACAGGTACCTACGAGCAGTACTTC. Translation gives CSAARTGTYEQYF.

This clonotype appeared many times. The chain has TRBV9 and TRBJ2-3, with D uncertain. V lost 4 bases to trimming and J lost 7 bases, with 13 bases between them. Germline V gene data show CDR1 as SGDLS and CDR2 as YYNGEE. The CDR3 length is 13 residues. CDR3 sequence: CASSKAGRNTQYF. CDR3 in DNA: TGTGCCAGCAGCAAAGCAGGTCGGAATACGCAGTATTTT.

The chain combines TRBV7-9 with TRBJ2-3, with 7 bases identical to TRBD1. The CDR3 has 13 residues. Germline CDR1 SEHNR, CDR2 FQNEAQ (reference sequence). With 9 bases clipped from V and 1 base from J, the junction kept 4 bases outside the gene matches. The CDR3 region is CARSDRGTDTQYF. The CDR3, as DNA: TGTGCCAGATCCGACAGGGGCACAGATACGCAGTATTTT. The whole variable domain, remainder taken from reference TRBV7-9 and TRBJ2-3, is DTGVSQNPRHKITKRGQNVTFRCDPISEHNRLYWYRQTLGQGPEFLTYFQNEAQLEKSRLLSDRFSAERPKGSFSTLEIQRTEQGDSAMYLCARSDRGTDTQYFGPGTRLTVL.

The J gene is TRBJ2-7, the V gene TRBV4-1; D ambiguous. V lost 0 bases and J 8 bases, leaving 20 bases between the germline ends. CDR1 is MGHRA, CDR2 YSYEKL, per germline. The CDR3 contains 16 residues. CDR3 in amino acids: CASSQEPGDGRKKQYF. The CDR3 nucleotides are TGCGCCAGCAGCCAAGAACCTGGCGATGGTAGAAAGAAGCAGTACTTC.

This chain connects TRBV7-9 to TRBJ2-7; D ambiguous. The CDR3 consists of 13 residues. Germline V gene data show CDR1 as SEHNR and CDR2 as FQNEAQ (reference sequence). The ends were cut back, 5 bases at V and 4 bases at J, with 12 bases in the middle. This chain's CDR3 is CASSQTVGYEQYF. CDR3 in DNA: TGTGCCAGCAGCCAAACGGTGGGTTACGAGCAGTACTTC.

In its sample, this clonotype was seen many times. The chain couples TRBV20-1 to TRBJ1-4; D remains unclear. Trimming cost V 0 bases and J 8 bases, with 10 bases left between them. The germline gives CDR1 DFQATT, CDR2 SNEGSKA (reference sequence). The CDR3 is 13 amino acids. The CDR3 loop reads CSARDSLREKLFF. The CDR3 coding sequence is TGCAGTGCTAGAGACTCCCTCCGGGAAAAACTGTTTTTT.

The V and J genes are TRBV20-1 and TRBJ1-2, with TRBD1 as a possible D gene (5 bases). The CDR3 contains 15 residues. The germline gives CDR1 DFQATT, CDR2 SNEGSKA (reference sequence). Trimming removed 0 bases at V and 3 bases at J, with 14 bases between. CDR3 DNA sequence: TGCAGTGCTAGAGAGGAGGGGCAGGGCCACTATGGCTACACCTTC. Encoded protein: CSAREEGQGHYGYTF.

This clonotype was detected ten times or more. This chain connects TRBV3-1 to TRBJ1-5; 9 nucleotides match TRBD1. The CDR3 contains 15 residues. J gave up 5 bases and V 4 bases, and 6 bases lay outside the gene matches. The germline gives CDR1 LGHDT, CDR2 YNNKEL (reference sequence). The DNA for the CDR3 is TGTGCCAGCAGCCTCGGGGACAGGGAGGATCAGCCCCAGCATTTT. This gives the protein CASSLGDREDQPQHF.

The rearrangement links TRBV5-8 to TRBJ2-1; 10 nucleotides align to TRBD2. The J segment lost 4 bases and the V segment lost 4 bases, leaving 8 bases of the junction unmatched. CDR3 size: 16 residues. Germline V gives CDR1 SGHTS, CDR2 YDEGEE. The CDR3 nucleotides are TGTGCCAGCAGCAGCGGGGGGGCCGTCGATTACAATGAGCAGTTCTTC. Its translation is CASSSGGAVDYNEQFF.

The chain combines TRBV7-8 with TRBJ2-7; D is perhaps TRBD2 (6 bases). Germline CDR1 is SGHVS and CDR2 is FQNEAQ. The CDR3 length is 13 residues. The V end was cut by 9 bases, the J end by 13 bases, with 25 bases between. For the CDR3, the DNA is TGTGCCAGTAGTAGCGTTGGGGGGTACGAGCGATACTTC. This translates into CASSSVGGYERYF.

V usage is TRBV15 and J usage is TRBJ1-2, with no clear D. Trimming removed 8 bases at V and 3 bases at J, with 10 bases between. CDR3 length: 12 amino acids. Germline CDR1 LNHNV, CDR2 YYDKDF (reference sequence). CDR3 nucleotide sequence: TGTGCCACCGGTCCAGATTACTATGGCTACACCTTC. Amino acid sequence: CATGPDYYGYTF.

V gene TRBV6-5 combines with J gene TRBJ2-7; 10 bases agree with TRBD1. The V and J ends lost 0 bases and 3 bases, in that order; junction bases with no gene match: 5. Germline V lookup: CDR1 MNHEY, CDR2 SVGAGI. This CDR3 is 16 amino acids long. The CDR3 DNA follows: TGTGCCAGCAGTTACTCCTCCGGGACAGGGGTCTACGAGCAGTACTTC. Its protein is CASSYSSGTGVYEQYF.

V is TRBV9 and J is TRBJ2-7; D remains ambiguous. This CDR3 comprises 14 residues. Germline V lookup: CDR1 SGDLS, CDR2 YYNGEE. The germline V and J ends were trimmed by 0 bases and 1 base, with 8 bases remaining between them. The CDR3 spells CASSVGASSYEQYF. CDR3 sequence (DNA): TGTGCCAGCAGCGTAGGGGCCAGTTCCTACGAGCAGTACTTC.

In its sample, this clonotype was seen a few times. J is TRBJ1-5 and V is TRBV19; perhaps TRBD1 as D (6 bases). In germline, CDR1 is LNHDA, CDR2 SQIVND (reference sequence). The CDR3 sequence is 13 residues long. Trimming stripped 7 bases from V and 2 bases from J, with 9 bases between. The CDR3 DNA sequence: TGTGCCAGTACCAGGACAGGCAATCAGCCCCAGCATTTT. Its translation: CASTRTGNQPQHF.

This clonotype was detected ten times or more. V gene TRBV3-1 combines with J gene TRBJ1-4; D is unresolved. The CDR3 totals 14 residues. Per germline, CDR1 LGHDT and CDR2 YNNKEL (reference sequence). Trimming stripped 0 bases from V and 12 bases from J, with 14 bases between. DNA for the CDR3: TGTGCCAGCAGCCAAGACCTCCTAATCGGGGAACTGTTTTTT. Protein: CASSQDLLIGELFF.

In this sample, this clonotype turned up once. The J gene is TRBJ2-7, the V gene TRBV14; 10 nucleotides agree with TRBD2. V gave up 8 bases and J gave up 7 bases; unmatched junction bases: 26. Germline-derived CDR1 and CDR2 are SGHDN and FVKESK. This CDR3 contains 19 residues. The CDR3 sequence: CASGKSGRAQIGHYDEQYF. In nucleotides, the CDR3 is TGTGCCAGCGGCAAAAGCGGGAGGGCTCAAATTGGTCACTACGATGAGCAGTACTTC.

The rearrangement uses TRBV2 and TRBJ2-7; TRBD2 agrees at 11 bases. Germline V CDR1 and CDR2: SNHLY, FYNNEI. The V gene end was trimmed by 7 bases and the J gene end by 2 bases; junction bases not matched to a gene: 1. The CDR3 is 13 amino acids. The CDR3 sequence: CASNSGRAYEQYF. The CDR3 bases are TGTGCCAGCAATAGCGGGAGGGCCTACGAGCAGTACTTC. The variable domain in full, with the rest retrieved from reference TRBV2 and TRBJ2-7, is EPEVTQTPSHQVTQMGQEVILRCVPISNHLYFYWYRQILGQKVEFLVSFYNNEISEKSEIFDDQFSVERPDGSNFTLKIRSTKLEDSAMYFCASNSGRAYEQYFGPGTRLTVT.

V and J are TRBV12-5 and TRBJ2-7; D ambiguous. From germline, CDR1 is LGHNT and CDR2 FRNRAP. The CDR3 totals 12 residues. CDR3 in amino acids: CASSSHGYEQYF. The CDR3 DNA reads as TGTGCCAGCAGTTCCCACGGATACGAGCAGTACTTC.

The genes are TRBV29-1 and TRBJ2-5, with D possibly being TRBD2 (5 bases). The CDR3 covers 12 residues. CDR1 and CDR2 from the germline V gene are SQVTM and ANQGSEA. V was clipped by 7 bases and J by 9 bases, with 18 bases between them. The CDR3 nucleotides are TGCAGCGCCCAAGGAACAGCGGCCCCCCAGTACTTC. Protein: CSAQGTAAPQYF.

The sample holds many counts of this clonotype. The genes are TRBV12-3 or TRBV12-4 and TRBJ1-1; no clear D. V lost 1 base to trimming and J lost 1 base, with 7 bases between them. CDR3 size: 14 residues. The CDR3 loop is CASSLGHQNTEAFF. In nucleotides, the CDR3 is TGTGCCAGCAGTTTAGGGCACCAGAACACTGAAGCTTTCTTT.

Details on this clonotype: One end of the junction is discordant with germline, which a read error may explain. The rearrangement joins TRBV7-2 to TRBJ1-1; D is uncertain. Per germline, CDR1 SGHTA and CDR2 FQGNSA. The CDR3 has 14 amino acids. The CDR3 here is CASSLTSGRTEAFF. The CDR3 DNA is TGTGCCAGCAGCCTCACATCCGGCCGCACTGAAGCCTTCTTT.

V and J are TRBV20-1 and TRBJ1-5; 9 nucleotides match TRBD1. The ends lost 3 bases at V and 6 bases at J; junction bases unmatched: 12. Germline V lookup: CDR1 DFQATT, CDR2 SNEGSKA (reference sequence). The CDR3 is 16 residues long. This CDR3 is CSARTPIGTGRQPQHF. CDR3 bases: TGCAGTGCTAGGACTCCTATAGGGACAGGGCGTCAGCCCCAGCATTTT.

This clonotype was detected ten times or more. V usage is TRBV9 and J usage is TRBJ1-2; D is perhaps TRBD1 (5 bases). The CDR3 runs to 15 residues. V was clipped by 4 bases and J by 3 bases, with 16 bases between them. Germline CDR1 is SGDLS and CDR2 is YYNGEE. CDR3 nucleotide sequence: TGTGCCAGCAGCCCTCGGGGAGGGGAGTACTATGGCTACACCTTC. It codes for CASSPRGGEYYGYTF.

V usage is TRBV15 and J usage is TRBJ1-2; TRBD1 is a possible D gene (6 bases). Trimming removed 1 base at V and 8 bases at J, with 11 bases between. This CDR3 has 13 amino acids. Germline assignment: CDR1 LNHNV and CDR2 YYDKDF (reference sequence). For the CDR3, the DNA is TGTGCCACCAGCAGAGGCCCAGGGGAAGGCTACACCTTC. Translating gives CATSRGPGEGYTF. The full variable domain, completed using reference TRBV15 and TRBJ1-2, is DAMVIQNPRYQVTQFGKPVTLSCSQTLNHNVMYWYQQKSSQAPKLLFHYYDKDFNNEADTPDNFQSRRPNTSFCFLDIRSPGLGDTAMYLCATSRGPGEGYTFGSGTRLTVV.

The V gene is TRBV6-4, the J gene TRBJ1-6; maybe TRBD1 (6 bases). The germline CDR1 and CDR2 sequences are MRHNA and SNTAGT. V was cut by 0 bases and J by 8 bases, with 11 bases left in between. The CDR3 has 15 residues. CDR3 residues: CASSDSGQPDSPLHF. The CDR3 nucleotides are TGTGCCAGCAGTGACTCGGGACAACCGGATTCACCCCTCCACTTT.

In its sample, this clonotype was seen a few times. The chain has TRBV9 and TRBJ2-2; the D gene could be TRBD1 or TRBD2 (5 bases each). V gave up 3 bases and J gave up 3 bases, with 9 bases separating them. The CDR3 has 14 amino acids. Germline V gene data show CDR1 as SGDLS and CDR2 as YYNGEE. CDR3 in amino acids: CASSAGTHTGELFF. The CDR3 bases are TGTGCCAGCAGCGCCGGGACGCACACCGGGGAGCTGTTTTTT.

The V gene is TRBV29-1, the J gene TRBJ2-6; no clear D. With 6 bases removed from V and 4 bases from J, the gap between germline ends came to 7 bases. Germline V gene sequence: CDR1 SQVTM, CDR2 ANQGSEA. The CDR3 spans 12 residues. DNA for the CDR3: TGCAGCGTCGCCCTCGGGGCCAACGTCCTGACTTTC. Translated, it gives CSVALGANVLTF.